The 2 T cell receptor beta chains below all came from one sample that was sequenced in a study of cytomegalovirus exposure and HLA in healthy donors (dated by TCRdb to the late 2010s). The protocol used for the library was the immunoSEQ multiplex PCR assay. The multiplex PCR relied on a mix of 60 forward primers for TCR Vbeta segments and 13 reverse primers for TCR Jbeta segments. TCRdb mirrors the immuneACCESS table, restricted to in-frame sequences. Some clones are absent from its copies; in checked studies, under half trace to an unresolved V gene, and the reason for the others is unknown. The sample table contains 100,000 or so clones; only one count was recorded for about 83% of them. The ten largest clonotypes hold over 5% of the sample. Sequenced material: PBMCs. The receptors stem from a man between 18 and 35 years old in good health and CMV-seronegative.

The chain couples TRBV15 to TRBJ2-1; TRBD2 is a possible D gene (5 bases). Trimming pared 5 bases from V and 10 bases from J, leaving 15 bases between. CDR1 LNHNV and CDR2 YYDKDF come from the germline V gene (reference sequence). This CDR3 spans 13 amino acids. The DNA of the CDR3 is TGTGCCACCAGCCAACTAGTAATAGACGAGCAGTTCTTC. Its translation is CATSQLVIDEQFF. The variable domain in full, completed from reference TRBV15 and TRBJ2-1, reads DAMVIQNPRYQVTQFGKPVTLSCSQTLNHNVMYWYQQKSSQAPKLLFHYYDKDFNNEADTPDNFQSRRPNTSFCFLDIRSPGLGDTAMYLCATSQLVIDEQFFGPGTRLTVL.

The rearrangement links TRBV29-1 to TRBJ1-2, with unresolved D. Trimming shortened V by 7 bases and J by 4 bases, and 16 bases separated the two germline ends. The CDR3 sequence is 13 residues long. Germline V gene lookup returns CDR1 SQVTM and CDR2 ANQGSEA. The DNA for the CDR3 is TGCAGCGCTCAGCGCGGCAGTATCTATGGCTACACCTTC. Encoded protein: CSAQRGSIYGYTF. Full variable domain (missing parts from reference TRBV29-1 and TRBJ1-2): SAVISQKPSRDICQRGTSLTIQCQVDSQVTMMFWYRQQPGQSLTLIATANQGSEATYESGFVIDKFPISRPNLTFSTLTVSNMSPEDSSIYLCSAQRGSIYGYTFGSGTRLTVV.